The 19 T cell receptor beta chains in this list originate from one sample, sequenced in a study of blood T cell repertoires in COVID-19. Only in-frame clones appear in the TCRdb table, and some are missing; sequencing was by immunoSEQ multiplex PCR. The sample includes a few hundred thousand clones, about 86% of them seen just once. Sequences were obtained from peripheral blood. These receptors came from an elderly man with acute or convalescent COVID-19.

The chain carries TRBV7-2 and TRBJ1-6, with 8 bases matching TRBD1. The CDR3 has 15 residues. Trimming at V came to 4 bases and at J to 8 bases, leaving 7 bases not matched to a gene. Germline CDR1 SGHTA, CDR2 FQGNSA. CDR3 sequence: CASSSGTGRYSPLHF. The DNA of the CDR3 is TGTGCCAGCAGCTCGGGGACAGGACGATATTCACCCCTCCACTTT.

The J gene is TRBJ1-5, the V gene TRBV6-5; possibly TRBD1 for D (5 bases). Germline-derived CDR1 and CDR2 are MNHEY and SVGAGI. Between the trimmed V and J ends, which lost 2 bases and 1 base, there was a span of 9 bases. The CDR3 runs to 15 residues. The CDR3 bases are TGTGCCAGCAGTTACGGGGCAGGGAGCAATCAGCCCCAGCATTTT. Residues: CASSYGAGSNQPQHF.

The rearrangement uses TRBV11-1 and TRBJ1-1; D call uncertain. Germline CDR1 is SGHAT and CDR2 is FQDESV (reference sequence). The ends were cut back, 0 bases at V and 5 bases at J, with 7 bases in the middle. The CDR3 has 13 amino acids. The CDR3, as DNA: TGTGCCAGCAGCTTAGCGAGGGTGACTGAAGCTTTCTTT. It yields the protein CASSLARVTEAFF.

The genes are TRBV4-2 and TRBJ1-3, with TRBD1 as a possible D gene (5 bases). CDR3 length equals 15 residues. V was trimmed by 0 bases and J by 2 bases, leaving 8 bases between them. Germline V gene data show CDR1 as LGHNA and CDR2 as YNFKEQ. The DNA of the CDR3 is TGTGCCAGCAGCCAAGATTTGGGGCCTGGAAACACCATATATTTT. Its protein product is CASSQDLGPGNTIYF.

The chain employs TRBV10-3 and TRBJ2-4; no reliable D call. The length of the CDR3 is 14 residues. Per the germline V gene, CDR1 is ENHRY and CDR2 is SYGVKD. V lost 2 bases and J lost 3, with 8 bases in between. The CDR3 nucleotides read TGTGCCATCAGTGAGAGTAGAGGCAAAAACATTCAGTACTTC. Encoded protein: CAISESRGKNIQYF.

The chain has TRBV2 and TRBJ1-1; D unresolved. CDR1 is SNHLY and CDR2 is FYNNEI in the germline V gene. The V gene lost 6 bases and the J gene lost 1 base, with 9 bases spanning the gap. The CDR3 runs to 13 residues. The DNA for the CDR3 is TGTGCCAGCAGCTTACAGAGGAACACTGAAGCTTTCTTT. Translation gives CASSLQRNTEAFF.

The chain recombines TRBV28 with TRBJ1-6; 10 bases are shared with TRBD1. Germline CDR1 and CDR2: MDHEN and SYDVKM. J lost 0 bases, V lost 4 bases, and 6 bases had no gene match. CDR3 size: 18 residues. The CDR3 spells CASSSGTGVSSYNSPLHF. The CDR3 DNA sequence: TGTGCCAGCAGTTCCGGGACAGGGGTTAGCTCCTATAATTCACCCCTCCACTTT.

The chain has TRBV7-2 and TRBJ2-2; D might be TRBD1 (5 bases). V was cut by 7 bases and J by 5 bases, with 14 bases left in between. Germline V gene data show CDR1 as SGHTA and CDR2 as FQGNSA. The CDR3 runs to 14 residues. The CDR3 sequence is CASKTTGRTGELFF. CDR3 nucleotide sequence: TGTGCCAGCAAAACTACAGGACGGACCGGGGAGCTGTTTTTT.

The chain couples TRBV9 to TRBJ2-5, with 8 bases identical to TRBD2. CDR3 length: 15 residues. Germline loops: CDR1 SGDLS, CDR2 YYNGEE. V dropped 2 bases and J dropped 2; count of bases not matched to a gene: 5. The CDR3 sequence: CASSVRAGEQETQYF. As DNA, the CDR3 is TGTGCCAGCAGCGTGAGAGCGGGAGAGCAAGAGACCCAGTACTTC. The whole variable domain, filled in from reference TRBV9 and TRBJ2-5, reads DSGVTQTPKHLITATGQRVTLRCSPRSGDLSVYWYQQSLDQGLQFLIQYYNGEERAKGNILERFSAQQFPDLHSELNLSSLELGDSALYFCASSVRAGEQETQYFGPGTRLLVL.

The chain joins TRBV19 to TRBJ1-4, with D perhaps matching TRBD1 (6 bases). This CDR3 has 13 amino acids. Looked up from germline, CDR1 is LNHDA and CDR2 is SQIVND (reference sequence). The V end was cut by 6 bases, the J end by 7 bases, with 12 bases between. The CDR3 sequence is CASSTQGSEKLFF. CDR3 nucleotide sequence: TGTGCCAGTAGCACACAGGGATCTGAAAAACTGTTTTTT. Looking up the rest from reference TRBV19 and TRBJ1-4 gives the full variable domain: DGGITQSPKYLFRKEGQNVTLSCEQNLNHDAMYWYRQDPGQGLRLIYYSQIVNDFQKGDIAEGYSVSREKKESFPLTVTSAQKNPTAFYLCASSTQGSEKLFFGSGTQLSVL.

The chain couples TRBV7-9 to TRBJ1-1; D is undetermined. V dropped 5 bases and J dropped 3 bases, with 10 bases sitting between them. The CDR3 extends over 13 amino acids. Germline-derived CDR1 and CDR2 are SEHNR and FQNEAQ (reference sequence). Written as DNA, the CDR3 is TGTGCCAGCAGCCTCATCCGGGACACTGAAGCTTTCTTT. This encodes CASSLIRDTEAFF.

In DNA, the CDR3 is TGTGCCAGCAGGAATCAGGGTTCCTACGAGCAGTACTTC. It translates to CASRNQGSYEQYF. The V gene is TRBV28, the J gene TRBJ2-7; TRBD1 might be the D (5 bases). The CDR3 runs to 13 residues. Between the trimmed V and J ends, which lost 6 bases and 1 base, there was a span of 10 bases. Germline V CDR1 and CDR2: MDHEN, SYDVKM.

The V and J genes are TRBV14 and TRBJ1-3, with D uncertain. Trimming took 6 bases from V and 4 from J, leaving 16 bases between them. CDR3 size: 15 residues. Germline loops: CDR1 SGHDN, CDR2 FVKESK. The CDR3 nucleotides are TGTGCCAGCAGTGGGTCCGGCGGTCCGGGAAACACCATATATTTT. Its translation: CASSGSGGPGNTIYF.

V and J are TRBV5-4 and TRBJ1-6; 9 positions agree with TRBD1. Germline V gene sequence: CDR1 SGHNT, CDR2 YYREEE (reference sequence). V lost 4 bases and J lost 8; bases outside the gene matches: 7. The CDR3 is 15 residues long. The DNA of the CDR3 is TGTGCCAGCAGCCCCGGGACAGGGATCGATTCACCCCTCCACTTT. Protein: CASSPGTGIDSPLHF.

The chain uses TRBV27 and TRBJ2-2; 8 bases agree with TRBD1. This CDR3 region has 15 residues. V was clipped by 6 bases and J by 4 bases; unmatched bases: 7. Germline V gene sequence: CDR1 MNHEY, CDR2 SMNVEV (reference sequence). CDR3 region: CASSSQGAGTGELFF. Here the CDR3 DNA reads TGTGCCAGCAGCTCTCAGGGGGCGGGCACCGGGGAGCTGTTTTTT.

The chain has TRBV2 and TRBJ2-7; 11 bases line up with TRBD1. The CDR3 contains 14 residues. With V trimmed by 1 base and J by 9 bases, 5 bases remained unmatched. Germline lookup yields CDR1 SNHLY and CDR2 FYNNEI. CDR3 region: CASSEGTGGKWQYF. The CDR3 DNA sequence: TGTGCCAGCAGTGAAGGGACAGGGGGCAAGTGGCAGTACTTC.

This chain joins TRBV2 and TRBJ1-3, with 7 positions matching TRBD1. The CDR3 extends over 16 amino acids. The germline V gene encodes CDR1 SNHLY and CDR2 FYNNEI. With 5 bases clipped from V and 2 bases from J, the junction kept 9 bases outside the gene matches. The CDR3: CASSLRQGRAGNTIYF. The CDR3, as DNA: TGTGCCAGCAGTCTCCGACAGGGTCGAGCTGGAAACACCATATATTTT.

This chain connects TRBV19 to TRBJ1-5; D gene uncertain. Trimming stripped 0 bases from V and 7 bases from J, with 16 bases between. The germline V gene has CDR1 LNHDA and CDR2 SQIVND (reference sequence). There are 16 residues in the CDR3. CDR3 residues: CASSIEGYFGRQPQHF. The CDR3 bases are TGTGCCAGTAGTATAGAAGGATACTTTGGGAGGCAGCCCCAGCATTTT.

This chain links TRBV15 with TRBJ2-7; the D gene is possibly TRBD2 (5 bases). The V gene's germline CDR1 is LNHNV and CDR2 YYDKDF (reference sequence). The germline V and J ends were trimmed by 3 bases and 5 bases, with 20 bases remaining between them. This CDR3 is 16 amino acids long. The CDR3 loop reads CATSRLPGSGIHEQYF. The CDR3 DNA is TGTGCCACCAGCAGGCTACCGGGATCCGGGATCCACGAGCAGTACTTC. Together with reference TRBV15 and TRBJ2-7, the CDR3 gives the full variable domain: DAMVIQNPRYQVTQFGKPVTLSCSQTLNHNVMYWYQQKSSQAPKLLFHYYDKDFNNEADTPDNFQSRRPNTSFCFLDIRSPGLGDTAMYLCATSRLPGSGIHEQYFGPGTRLTVT.